Presented here are 13 T cell receptor beta chains from one specimen sequenced in a study of blood T cell repertoires in COVID-19. The assay was immunoSEQ multiplex PCR, and TCRdb's table has in-frame clones only and misses some. The table records fewer than 20,000 clones, 75% to 95% of them present only once. Sample: peripheral blood. These TCRs come from a human donor in a cohort sampled during active COVID-19.

This clone was found once. The chain recombines TRBV7-9 with TRBJ2-7; 10 bases are shared with TRBD2. Losses at the gene ends were 5 bases for V and 5 bases for J; bases not matched to a gene: 9. This CDR3 is 15 amino acids long. Per germline, CDR1 SEHNR and CDR2 FQNEAQ (reference sequence). The CDR3 DNA follows: TGTGCCAGCAGCCGAACTACTAGCGGGAACCACGAGCAGTACTTC. Its protein is CASSRTTSGNHEQYF.

The CDR3 DNA sequence: TGTGCCAGCAGTGAAGTGGAGGGTAGTGAAAAACTGTTTTTT. Translation: CASSEVEGSEKLFF. The chain uses TRBV6-1 and TRBJ1-4, with D unclear. The V and J ends lost 1 base and 7 bases respectively, with 10 bases between them. Germline CDR1 MNHNS, CDR2 SASEGT. The CDR3 is made up of 14 amino acids.

This clone was seen once. This sequence joins TRBV10-2 and TRBJ2-1; D might be TRBD2 (5 bases). The V gene lost 1 base and the J gene lost 2 bases, with 12 bases spanning the gap. The CDR3 length is 16 residues. CDR1 and CDR2 from the germline V gene are WSHSY and SAAADI. Written as DNA, the CDR3 is TGCGCCAGCAGTGAGTTTGCTAGCCCAACCTACAATGAGCAGTTCTTC. It specifies CASSEFASPTYNEQFF.

This clone was seen more than once but under ten times. The chain has TRBV27 and TRBJ2-4; no definite D call. From germline, CDR1 is MNHEY and CDR2 SMNVEV (reference sequence). The CDR3 totals 13 residues. V lost 6 bases and J lost 4, with 10 bases in between. CDR3 in amino acids: CASRSLTKNIQYF. The CDR3 region has the DNA TGTGCCAGCAGGTCCCTTACTAAAAACATTCAGTACTTC.

This clone was counted a single time. In DNA, the CDR3 is TGTGCCAGCAGTCGACAGGCTCGGAACACTGAAGCTTTCTTT. Protein: CASSRQARNTEAFF. The chain has TRBV6-5 and TRBJ1-1, with D tentatively TRBD1 (6 bases). This CDR3 is 14 amino acids long. Trimming left V 5 bases short and J 1 base short, with 11 bases between. The V gene's germline CDR1 is MNHEY and CDR2 SVGAGI.

This chain links TRBV7-2 with TRBJ1-1, with TRBD1 identical over 8 bases. The trim removed 3 bases at V and 6 bases at J, leaving 9 bases unmatched. Germline V gene data show CDR1 as SGHTA and CDR2 as FQGNSA. The CDR3 spans 15 residues. This CDR3 reads CASSFSRGQTAEAFF. The CDR3 region has the DNA TGTGCCAGCAGCTTCTCCAGGGGGCAGACTGCTGAAGCTTTCTTT.

V usage is TRBV5-5 and J usage is TRBJ1-5; no reliable D call. Germline V lookup: CDR1 SGHKS, CDR2 YYEKEE (reference sequence). V lost 4 bases, J lost 2 bases, and 10 bases lay in between. The CDR3 extends over 14 amino acids. This chain's CDR3 is CASSAEGGNQPQHF. The CDR3, as DNA: TGTGCCAGCAGCGCGGAGGGAGGCAATCAGCCCCAGCATTTT.

The chain is built from TRBV6-5 and TRBJ1-3; perhaps TRBD1 as D (6 bases). Germline V gives CDR1 MNHEY, CDR2 SVGAGI. Trimming took off 7 bases at V and 4 bases at J, with 14 bases between the two ends. This CDR3 has 14 amino acids. CDR3 in amino acids: CASTSWGTGNTIYF. DNA of the CDR3: TGTGCCAGCACCAGTTGGGGGACAGGAAACACCATATATTTT.

This clone appeared a single time. CDR3 residues: CASSLPRGGGASYNEQFF. The CDR3 coding sequence is TGTGCCAGCAGCCTACCTCGGGGCGGGGGGGCCTCCTACAATGAGCAGTTCTTC. The chain employs TRBV7-8 and TRBJ2-1; 9 bases are shared with TRBD2. This CDR3 is built from 18 residues. V lost 5 bases, J lost 0 bases, and 11 bases stayed unmatched. The germline V gene has CDR1 SGHVS and CDR2 FQNEAQ.

The J gene is TRBJ1-1, the V gene TRBV7-9; D not resolved. CDR3 size: 15 residues. The germline V gene encodes CDR1 SEHNR and CDR2 FQNEAQ (reference sequence). Trimming shortened V by 1 base and J by 1 base, and 10 bases separated the two germline ends. The chain's CDR3 is CASSLVGSWNTEAFF. As DNA, the CDR3 is TGTGCCAGCAGCTTAGTGGGCAGTTGGAACACTGAAGCTTTCTTT.

The rearrangement links TRBV27 to TRBJ1-2, with TRBD1 identical over 9 bases. Germline V lookup: CDR1 MNHEY, CDR2 SMNVEV (reference sequence). CDR3 length equals 16 residues. Losses at the gene ends were 7 bases for V and 7 bases for J; bases not matched to a gene: 16. This CDR3 is CASKPGQGPLTAGYTF. Here the CDR3 DNA reads TGTGCCAGCAAACCGGGACAGGGACCCTTGACGGCTGGCTACACCTTC.

The chain carries TRBV4-1 and TRBJ1-3; D perhaps matches TRBD1 (5 bases). V gave up 4 bases and J gave up 1 base, with 11 bases separating them. Germline-derived CDR1 and CDR2 are MGHRA and YSYEKL. CDR3 length: 15 residues. CDR3 in DNA: TGCGCCAGCAGCCCCACAGGAATATCTGGAAACACCATATATTTT. Translated: CASSPTGISGNTIYF.

This chain links TRBV6-5 with TRBJ1-2; 8 bases agree with TRBD1. The CDR3 covers 14 residues. Germline-derived CDR1 and CDR2 are MNHEY and SVGAGI. V shed 11 bases and J 6 bases; nucleotides not matched to a gene: 14. In nucleotides, the CDR3 is TGTGCCTTAATTACCCAGACAGGGGAGCATGGCTACACCTTC. It codes for CALITQTGEHGYTF.